Listed below are T cell receptor beta chains from one sample, sequenced in a study of T cells in Graves' hyperthyroidism and ophthalmopathy. Each CDR3 protein gets one entry after TCRdb re-called the multiplex PCR reads with MiXCR. Here the sample spans around 620,000 distinct CDR3 sequences, approximately 44% being singletons. Sample: peripheral blood or thyroid tissue (not recorded which). The receptors shown here come from an adult woman with Graves' disease, either hyperthyroidism or ophthalmopathy (not recorded which). The CDR3 runs from the conserved cysteine through the conserved F or W.

TRBJ1-2 | TRBV9 | CASSVDGTGLDYGYTF
TRBJ1-1 | TRBV7-6 | CASSLGQGGPTEAFF
TRBJ1-4 | TRBV9 | CASSPDGSNEKLFF
TRBJ1-1 | TRBV7-9 | CASSRLAVMNTEAFF
TRBJ2-7 | TRBV9 | CASSSGGSLGEQYF
TRBJ1-6 | TRBV5-1 | CASSPQRQGDSPLHF
TRBJ2-7 | TRBV6-1 | CASSDLPGASSEQYF
TRBJ1-5 | TRBV7-8 | CASSLSTGVGQPQHF
TRBJ2-7 | TRBV20-1 | CSALDPGPTYEQYF
TRBJ1-1 | TRBV7-8 | CASSLSVRTGRFF
TRBJ1-5 | TRBV2 | CASSPHVRNNQPQHF
TRBJ1-1 | TRBV24-1 | CATSDEWEGSEAFF
TRBJ1-5 | TRBV19 | CASSGQRGQPQHF
TRBJ1-5 | TRBV19 | CASSIVAGGPNQPQHF
TRBJ1-4 | TRBV15 | CATDSHRGSQGKLFF
TRBJ1-2 | TRBV5-1 | CASSLARRVNQNGYTF
TRBJ1-1 | TRBV25-1 | CASSEGGTMNTEAFF
TRBJ1-5 | TRBV28 | CASRTGTLGQPQHF
TRBJ2-7 | TRBV11-2 | CASSPKGVSYEQYF
TRBJ2-2 | TRBV2 | CASSGFRQNTGELFF
TRBJ2-5 | TRBV3-1 | CASRKTSGQETQYF
TRBJ1-5 | TRBV25-1 | CASSARVPPPQHF
TRBJ2-7 | TRBV7-6 | CASSSQPGGLLNGSPYEQYF
TRBJ2-6 | TRBV12-3/TRBV12-4 | CASSPRTVSSGANVLTF
TRBJ2-5 | TRBV20-1 | CSARDHRGEETQYF
TRBJ2-7 | TRBV5-1 | CASSSGGTPAYEQYF